Below, 29 T cell receptor beta chains from the same sample are listed, as sequenced in a study of shared clonotypes between healthy human individuals. TCRdb's table, derived via immunoSEQ multiplex PCR, lists solely in-frame clones and lacks some. The table has some 1,900,000 clones, less than 95% seen once; the top ten hold 1% to 1.5%. Naive-designated CD8 cells lacked CD45RO, were positively enriched for CCR7, and omitted terminally differentiated effector memory CD45RA+ cells. The specimen was naive CD8+ T cells sorted from blood. The receptors derive from a young man in good health.

The CDR3 sequence is CASSRGPIPSGNQPQHF. In nucleotides, the CDR3 is TGTGCCAGTAGTAGAGGGCCGATCCCGTCTGGGAATCAGCCCCAGCATTTT. V gene TRBV19 combines with J gene TRBJ1-5; D is unresolved. Germline assignment: CDR1 LNHDA and CDR2 SQIVND (reference sequence). The CDR3 runs 17 residues. V was pared by 4 bases and J by 4 bases, with 20 bases between.

The genes are TRBV28 and TRBJ2-5; TRBD2 might be the D (7 bases). This CDR3 has 14 amino acids. The germline V gene has CDR1 MDHEN and CDR2 SYDVKM. V lost 8 bases, J lost 5 bases, and 18 bases lay in between. The CDR3 reads CASHEGGDEETQYF. The CDR3 DNA is TGTGCCAGCCACGAAGGGGGGGATGAGGAGACCCAGTACTTC.

This clone was counted a few times. This sequence joins TRBV7-9 and TRBJ2-7; TRBD1 matches at 9 bases. The germline CDR1 and CDR2 sequences are SEHNR and FQNEAQ (reference sequence). J was trimmed by 4 bases and V by 5 bases; bases with no gene match: 9. CDR3 length: 15 amino acids. The CDR3 nucleotides are TGTGCCAGCAGCCTGACCCGGGACAGGGATTACGAGCAGTACTTC. This sequence encodes CASSLTRDRDYEQYF.

The chain couples TRBV9 to TRBJ2-7, with 8 bases that match TRBD2. CDR3 size: 15 residues. Looked up from germline, CDR1 is SGDLS and CDR2 is YYNGEE. With V trimmed by 5 bases and J by 2 bases, 9 bases remained unmatched. In nucleotides, the CDR3 is TGTGCCAGCAGTCCCAGCGGGAGTTCCCCCTACGAGCAGTACTTC. Translated, it gives CASSPSGSSPYEQYF.

The CDR3 region is CASWGEAGSPLHF. CDR3 coding DNA: TGTGCCAGCTGGGGGGAGGCGGGTTCACCCCTCCACTTT. V and J are TRBV2 and TRBJ1-6; D perhaps matches TRBD1 (5 bases). The CDR3 loop spans 13 amino acids. Germline values: CDR1 SNHLY, CDR2 FYNNEI. Between the trimmed V and J ends, which lost 8 bases and 9 bases, there was a span of 14 bases. The entire variable domain, with the rest obtained from reference TRBV2 and TRBJ1-6, is as follows: EPEVTQTPSHQVTQMGQEVILRCVPISNHLYFYWYRQILGQKVEFLVSFYNNEISEKSEIFDDQFSVERPDGSNFTLKIRSTKLEDSAMYFCASWGEAGSPLHFGNGTRLTVT.

The sample holds one count of this clone. The chain carries TRBV27 and TRBJ1-2; the D gene is possibly TRBD1 (5 bases). CDR1 is MNHEY and CDR2 is SMNVEV in the germline V gene (reference sequence). This CDR3 is built from 13 residues. Between the trimmed V and J ends, which lost 6 bases and 4 bases, there was a span of 12 bases. The DNA of the CDR3 is TGTGCCAGCAGGATGGGACGGGCCTATGGCTACACCTTC. It yields the protein CASRMGRAYGYTF.

This chain connects TRBV7-6 to TRBJ1-3, with no clear D. Germline lookup yields CDR1 SGHVS and CDR2 FNYEAQ. V shed 1 base and J shed 2 bases, with 24 bases lying between them. The CDR3 runs to 20 residues. CDR3 in DNA: TGTGCCAGCAGCTTAGAACCCGGCAGCGTATCCCTAGGACCTGGAAACACCATATATTTT. Encoded protein: CASSLEPGSVSLGPGNTIYF.

V and J are TRBV9 and TRBJ2-1, with 7 positions matching TRBD1. Germline CDR1 is SGDLS and CDR2 is YYNGEE. This CDR3 has 17 residues. V was pared by 0 bases and J by 3 bases, with 9 bases of the junction left unmatched. CDR3 region: CASSVGEGALYYNEQFF. The CDR3 DNA reads as TGTGCCAGCAGCGTAGGTGAGGGGGCGTTATACTACAATGAGCAGTTCTTC.

The chain uses TRBV5-6 and TRBJ1-2; no reliable D call. Per the germline V gene, CDR1 is SGHDT and CDR2 is YYEEEE. The germline V and J ends were trimmed by 0 bases and 7 bases, with 16 bases remaining between them. CDR3 length: 15 residues. The CDR3 DNA reads TGTGCCAGCAGCTTGGCCTTGGAGGCCCTCTTTGGCTACACCTTC. Translated, it gives CASSLALEALFGYTF.

V usage is TRBV29-1 and J usage is TRBJ2-7, with D possibly being TRBD1 (6 bases). Per the germline V gene, CDR1 is SQVTM and CDR2 is ANQGSEA. Deletions cut 6 bases from V and 4 bases from J, with 13 bases between. The CDR3 runs 12 residues. This chain's CDR3 is CSVGYQGYEQYF. In DNA, the CDR3 is TGCAGCGTAGGCTATCAGGGGTACGAGCAGTACTTC.

The table lists this clone with a count of one. The junction and the germline gene differ at one end; a read error may be behind it. This chain connects TRBV6-5 to TRBJ1-2; 8 positions match TRBD1. The CDR3 contains 16 residues. CDR1 is MNHEY, CDR2 SVGAGI, per germline. The CDR3 spells CASSNSPGQESYGYTF. CDR3 nucleotide sequence: TGTGCCAGCAGTAACTCCCCGGGACAGGAATCCTATGGCTACACCTTC.

This chain connects TRBV14 to TRBJ2-3, with 9 bases aligning to TRBD1. The germline V gene encodes CDR1 SGHDN and CDR2 FVKESK. The CDR3 consists of 18 residues. J was trimmed by 2 bases and V by 1 base; bases with no gene match: 10. Written as DNA, the CDR3 is TGTGCCAGCAGCCAAGTGGAGAGAGGGACAGGGCCCACAGATACGCAGTATTTT. Translated: CASSQVERGTGPTDTQYF.

The chain is built from TRBV7-2 and TRBJ1-5; a weak D match, TRBD1 (5 bases). CDR1 is SGHTA, CDR2 FQGNSA, per germline. CDR3 size: 16 residues. V was pared by 1 base and J by 9 bases, with 19 bases between. The chain's CDR3 is CASSLETGRLFPPQHF. CDR3 sequence (DNA): TGTGCCAGCAGCTTAGAGACGGGACGCCTATTTCCGCCCCAGCATTTT.

This clone was detected only once. The chain links TRBV28 to TRBJ2-7; TRBD1 matches at 9 bases. The CDR3 extends over 15 amino acids. V lost 3 bases and J lost 1; bases outside the gene matches: 4. CDR1 and CDR2 from the germline V gene are MDHEN and SYDVKM. The CDR3 sequence is CASSFMGQGSYEQYF. The CDR3 DNA sequence: TGTGCCAGCAGTTTTATGGGACAGGGTTCCTACGAGCAGTACTTC.

The V gene is TRBV2, the J gene TRBJ2-5; 8 positions match TRBD1. Per the germline V gene, CDR1 is SNHLY and CDR2 is FYNNEI. This CDR3 region has 15 residues. V lost 5 bases and J lost 4; bases outside the gene matches: 9. CDR3 DNA sequence: TGTGCCAGCAGTACAGGGGGTTCGCGGTTAGAGACCCAGTACTTC. Amino acids: CASSTGGSRLETQYF.

The J gene is TRBJ2-7, the V gene TRBV5-6; unclear D gene. The germline V gene encodes CDR1 SGHDT and CDR2 YYEEEE. The CDR3 sequence is 13 residues long. Trimming removed 5 bases at V and 0 bases at J, with 9 bases between. The CDR3 reads CASRAEGSYEQYF. In DNA form, the CDR3 reads TGTGCCAGCAGGGCAGAAGGCTCCTACGAGCAGTACTTC.

As regards this clone: The same CDR3 arises from other DNA sequences in this sample as well. The chain has TRBV27 and TRBJ2-3; no firm D call. This CDR3 has 14 amino acids. Trimming removed 3 bases from V and 0 bases from J, with 7 bases in between. Germline lookup yields CDR1 MNHEY and CDR2 SMNVEV (reference sequence). The CDR3 bases are TGTGCCAGCAGTTTGTCATCTAGCACAGATACGCAGTATTTT. Its protein is CASSLSSSTDTQYF.

This chain links TRBV10-2 with TRBJ2-7; D is possibly TRBD1 or TRBD2 (5 bases each). The CDR3 is 15 amino acids. Trimming took off 2 bases at V and 2 bases at J, with 13 bases between the two ends. Germline lookup yields CDR1 WSHSY and CDR2 SAAADI. For the CDR3, the DNA is TGCGCCAGCAGTGAGGCAGGGACGGAGGCCTACGAGCAGTACTTC. This encodes CASSEAGTEAYEQYF.

The chain employs TRBV7-9 and TRBJ2-3; D possibly corresponds to TRBD1 (6 bases). The CDR3 has 12 amino acids. CDR1 is SEHNR, CDR2 FQNEAQ, per germline (reference sequence). Trimming removed 7 bases at V and 4 bases at J, with 9 bases between. CDR3 protein: CASNEGADTQYF. The CDR3 DNA reads TGTGCCAGCAATGAGGGGGCAGATACGCAGTATTTT.

This clone is a singleton in its sample. This chain connects TRBV7-9 to TRBJ2-7; D remains unclear. Trimming removed 8 bases at V and 2 bases at J, with 10 bases between. The CDR3 has 12 residues. Germline V CDR1 and CDR2: SEHNR, FQNEAQ (reference sequence). The DNA of the CDR3 is TGTGCCAGCCAAGATGAAGCCTACGAGCAGTACTTC. This encodes CASQDEAYEQYF.

This chain joins TRBV29-1 and TRBJ1-2; possible D gene TRBD1, 5 bases. The CDR3 consists of 12 residues. Germline V gene sequence: CDR1 SQVTM, CDR2 ANQGSEA. Between the trimmed V and J ends, which lost 5 bases and 3 bases, there was a span of 10 bases. The CDR3 loop reads CSVIREDYGYTF. The CDR3 nucleotides are TGCAGCGTTATCAGGGAGGACTATGGCTACACCTTC. The variable domain in full, with the rest retrieved from reference TRBV29-1 and TRBJ1-2, is SAVISQKPSRDICQRGTSLTIQCQVDSQVTMMFWYRQQPGQSLTLIATANQGSEATYESGFVIDKFPISRPNLTFSTLTVSNMSPEDSSIYLCSVIREDYGYTFGSGTRLTVV.

The chain joins TRBV11-2 to TRBJ2-3, with 7 nucleotides matching TRBD1. Germline assignment: CDR1 SGHAT and CDR2 FQNNGV. The CDR3 runs to 16 residues. The J segment lost 2 bases and the V segment lost 5 bases, leaving 10 bases of the junction unmatched. CDR3 nucleotides: TGTGCCAGCAGCCACTACGGGACAGTCTTCACAGATACGCAGTATTTT. It is translated as CASSHYGTVFTDTQYF.

The gene calls are TRBV30 and TRBJ2-2; D unclear. The CDR3 runs 13 residues. Trimming took 2 bases from V and 7 from J, leaving 11 bases between them. In germline, CDR1 is GTSNPN, CDR2 SVGIG (reference sequence). The CDR3: CAWSSQVVGELFF. For the CDR3, the DNA is TGTGCCTGGAGTTCCCAGGTGGTCGGGGAGCTGTTTTTT.

This sequence joins TRBV28 and TRBJ1-6, with D possibly matching TRBD1 (5 bases). The V end was cut by 5 bases, the J end by 8 bases, with 16 bases between. The CDR3 is 15 residues long. The germline gives CDR1 MDHEN, CDR2 SYDVKM. DNA of the CDR3: TGTGCCAGCAGTCCTAGACAGTACCAGGATTCACCCCTCCACTTT. It specifies CASSPRQYQDSPLHF.

The chain has TRBV9 and TRBJ2-7; 9 bases are a match to TRBD2. V shed 3 bases, J shed 6 bases, and the junction held 10 bases outside the gene matches. The V gene's germline CDR1 is SGDLS and CDR2 YYNGEE. The CDR3 contains 15 residues. The CDR3 region has the DNA TGTGCCAGCAGCGCCCCGCGGGAGGGCGGCGGCGAGCAGTACTTC. It specifies CASSAPREGGGEQYF.

V and J are TRBV29-1 and TRBJ1-2; D is perhaps TRBD1 (5 bases). The CDR3 length is 12 residues. Between the trimmed V and J ends, which lost 3 bases and 6 bases, there was a span of 11 bases. The germline V gene encodes CDR1 SQVTM and CDR2 ANQGSEA. The CDR3: CSVEWGADGYTF. The CDR3 coding sequence is TGCAGCGTTGAGTGGGGCGCGGATGGCTACACCTTC.

The rearrangement uses TRBV4-3 and TRBJ2-7; TRBD1 matches at 7 bases. Germline lookup yields CDR1 LGHNA and CDR2 YSLEER. There are 17 residues in the CDR3. V trimming: 1 base; J trimming: 3 bases; junction bases outside the gene matches: 12. CDR3 nucleotide sequence: TGCGCCAGCAGCCAAGCCTACCCGGCAGGGGGTCTCTACGAGCAGTACTTC. Protein: CASSQAYPAGGLYEQYF.

V is TRBV12-5 and J is TRBJ2-1, with D uncertain. Between the trimmed V and J ends, which lost 4 bases and 1 base, there was a span of 14 bases. CDR1 and CDR2 (germline): LGHNT, FRNRAP. The CDR3 consists of 16 residues. CDR3 sequence (DNA): TGTGCTAGTGGTTCCCACGGAAAAAGGTCCTACAATGAGCAGTTCTTC. Its protein is CASGSHGKRSYNEQFF.

V gene TRBV2 combines with J gene TRBJ1-1, with 7 bases fitting TRBD1. Germline CDR1 SNHLY, CDR2 FYNNEI. V was pared by 8 bases and J by 0 bases, with 3 bases of the junction left unmatched. CDR3 length: 13 residues. CDR3 loop: CASPGQVNTEAFF. The CDR3 nucleotides read TGTGCCAGCCCTGGACAGGTGAACACTGAAGCTTTCTTT.